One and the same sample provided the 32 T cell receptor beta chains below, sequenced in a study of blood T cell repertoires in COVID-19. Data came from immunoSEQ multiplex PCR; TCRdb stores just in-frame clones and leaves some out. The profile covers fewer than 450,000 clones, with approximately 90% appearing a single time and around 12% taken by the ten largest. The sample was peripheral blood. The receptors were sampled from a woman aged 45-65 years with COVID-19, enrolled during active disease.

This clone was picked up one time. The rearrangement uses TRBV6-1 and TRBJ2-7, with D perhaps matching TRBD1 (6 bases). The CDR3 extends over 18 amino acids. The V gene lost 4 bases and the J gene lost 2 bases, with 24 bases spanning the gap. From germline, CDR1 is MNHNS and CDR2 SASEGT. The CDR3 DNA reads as TGTGCCAGCAGTGCGCCAAGGGGAGCTAGGGGGACGGCCTACGAGCAGTACTTC. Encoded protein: CASSAPRGARGTAYEQYF.

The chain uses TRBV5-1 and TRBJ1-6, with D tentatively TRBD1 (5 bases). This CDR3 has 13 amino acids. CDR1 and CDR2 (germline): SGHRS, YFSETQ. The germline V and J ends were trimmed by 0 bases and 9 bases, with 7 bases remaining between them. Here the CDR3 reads CASSLVGGSPLHF. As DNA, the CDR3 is TGCGCCAGCAGCTTGGTCGGGGGTTCACCCCTCCACTTT.

The CDR3 reads CASSQGAGDTEAFF. The CDR3 bases are TGTGCCAGCAGCCAAGGAGCGGGAGACACTGAAGCTTTCTTT. The gene calls are TRBV3-1 (or the pseudogene TRBV3-2) and TRBJ1-1; no clear D gene. The CDR3 covers 14 residues. Looked up from germline, CDR1 is LGHDT and CDR2 is YNNKEL (reference sequence). Trimming took off 1 base at V and 3 bases at J, with 9 bases between the two ends.

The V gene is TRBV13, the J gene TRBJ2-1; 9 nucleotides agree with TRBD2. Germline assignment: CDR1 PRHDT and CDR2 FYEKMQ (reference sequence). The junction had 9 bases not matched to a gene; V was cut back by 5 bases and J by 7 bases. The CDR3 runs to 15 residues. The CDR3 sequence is CASSQLAGKGNEQFF. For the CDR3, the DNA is TGTGCCAGCAGCCAGCTAGCGGGGAAAGGGAATGAGCAGTTCTTC.

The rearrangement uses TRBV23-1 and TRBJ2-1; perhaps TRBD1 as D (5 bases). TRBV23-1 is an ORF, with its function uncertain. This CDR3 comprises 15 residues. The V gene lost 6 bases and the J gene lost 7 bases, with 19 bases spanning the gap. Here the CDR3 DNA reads TGCGCCAGCAGCTCCAGGGTGGCGGCTAGGAATGAGCAGTTCTTC. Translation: CASSSRVAARNEQFF.

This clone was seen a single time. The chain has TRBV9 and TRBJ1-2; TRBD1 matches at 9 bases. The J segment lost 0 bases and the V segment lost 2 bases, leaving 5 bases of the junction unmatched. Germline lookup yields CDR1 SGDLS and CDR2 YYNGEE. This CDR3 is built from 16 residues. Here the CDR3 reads CASSVAGQGANYGYTF. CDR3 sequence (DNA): TGTGCCAGCAGCGTCGCGGGACAGGGAGCTAACTATGGCTACACCTTC. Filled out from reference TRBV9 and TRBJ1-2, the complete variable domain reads DSGVTQTPKHLITATGQRVTLRCSPRSGDLSVYWYQQSLDQGLQFLIQYYNGEERAKGNILERFSAQQFPDLHSELNLSSLELGDSALYFCASSVAGQGANYGYTFGSGTRLTVV.

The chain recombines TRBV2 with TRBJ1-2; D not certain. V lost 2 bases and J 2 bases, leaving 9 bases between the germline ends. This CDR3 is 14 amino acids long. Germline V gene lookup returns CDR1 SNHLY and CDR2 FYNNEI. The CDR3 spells CASSELGQNYGYTF. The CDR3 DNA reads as TGTGCCAGCAGTGAATTGGGCCAGAACTATGGCTACACCTTC.

The CDR3 DNA reads TGTGCCAGCAGTTACGACGGGGGGGCCTACAATGAGCAGTTCTTC. Its protein product is CASSYDGGAYNEQFF. This sequence joins TRBV6-6 and TRBJ2-1, with 8 bases that match TRBD2. The germline gives CDR1 MNHNY, CDR2 SVGAGI (reference sequence). With 2 bases clipped from V and 2 bases from J, the junction kept 2 bases outside the gene matches. The CDR3 has 15 residues.

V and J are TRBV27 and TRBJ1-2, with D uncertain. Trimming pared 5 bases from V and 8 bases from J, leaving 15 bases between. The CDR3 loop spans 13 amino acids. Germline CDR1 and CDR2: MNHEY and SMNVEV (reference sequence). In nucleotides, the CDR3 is TGTGCCAGCAGTACCCCCTCGGGGAGCGGCTACACCTTC. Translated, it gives CASSTPSGSGYTF.

For the CDR3, the DNA is TGTGCCAGCAGCGTAGACCCCCTCTCGACAGGGATGAACACTGAAGCTTTCTTT. Protein: CASSVDPLSTGMNTEAFF. The V and J genes are TRBV9 and TRBJ1-1; 7 bases are a match to TRBD1. J gave up 0 bases and V 0 bases, and 11 bases lay outside the gene matches. The CDR3 has 18 amino acids. Per germline, CDR1 SGDLS and CDR2 YYNGEE.

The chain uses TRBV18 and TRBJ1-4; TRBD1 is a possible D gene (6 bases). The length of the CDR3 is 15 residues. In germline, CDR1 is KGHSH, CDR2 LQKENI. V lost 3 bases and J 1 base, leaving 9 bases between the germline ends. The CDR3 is CASSPGGGTNEKLFF. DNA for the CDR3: TGTGCCAGCTCACCGGGAGGGGGAACTAATGAAAAACTGTTTTTT.

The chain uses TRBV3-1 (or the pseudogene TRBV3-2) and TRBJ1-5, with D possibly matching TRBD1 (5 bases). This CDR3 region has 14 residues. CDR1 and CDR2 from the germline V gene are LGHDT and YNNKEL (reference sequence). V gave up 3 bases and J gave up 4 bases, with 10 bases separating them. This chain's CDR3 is CASSQAGRNQPQHF. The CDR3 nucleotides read TGTGCCAGCAGCCAGGCAGGGAGGAATCAGCCCCAGCATTTT.

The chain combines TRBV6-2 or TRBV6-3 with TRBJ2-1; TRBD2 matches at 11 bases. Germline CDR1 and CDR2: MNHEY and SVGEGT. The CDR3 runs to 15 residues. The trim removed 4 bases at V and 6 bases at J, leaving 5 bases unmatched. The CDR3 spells CASSFSGGALNEQFF. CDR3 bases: TGTGCCAGCAGTTTTAGCGGGGGGGCGCTCAATGAGCAGTTCTTC.

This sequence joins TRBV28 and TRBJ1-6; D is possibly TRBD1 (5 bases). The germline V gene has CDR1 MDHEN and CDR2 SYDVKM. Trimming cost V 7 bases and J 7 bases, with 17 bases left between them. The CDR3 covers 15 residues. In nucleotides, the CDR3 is TGTGCCAGCAAGTTACCTGGGGCAGGGAATTCACCCCTCCACTTT. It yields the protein CASKLPGAGNSPLHF. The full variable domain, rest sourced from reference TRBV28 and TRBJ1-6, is DVKVTQSSRYLVKRTGEKVFLECVQDMDHENMFWYRQDPGLGLRLIYFSYDVKMKEKGDIPEGYSVSREKKERFSLILESASTNQTSMYLCASKLPGAGNSPLHFGNGTRLTVT.

The CDR3 protein is CSVNEVVETQYF. The CDR3 region has the DNA TGCAGCGTTAATGAGGTTGTGGAGACCCAGTACTTC. The chain joins TRBV29-1 to TRBJ2-5; D remains unclear. Trimming took off 5 bases at V and 5 bases at J, with 12 bases between the two ends. Germline assignment: CDR1 SQVTM and CDR2 ANQGSEA. This CDR3 has 12 amino acids.

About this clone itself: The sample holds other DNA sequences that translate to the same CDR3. CDR3 loop: CASSPTGNSPLHF. The CDR3, as DNA: TGTGCCAGCAGCCCCACAGGGAATTCACCCCTCCACTTT. This chain connects TRBV3-1 (or the pseudogene TRBV3-2) to TRBJ1-6, with D possibly TRBD1 on 6 matching bases. V dropped 4 bases and J dropped 7 bases, with 8 bases sitting between them. Germline V lookup: CDR1 LGHDT, CDR2 YNNKEL (reference sequence). CDR3 length equals 13 residues.

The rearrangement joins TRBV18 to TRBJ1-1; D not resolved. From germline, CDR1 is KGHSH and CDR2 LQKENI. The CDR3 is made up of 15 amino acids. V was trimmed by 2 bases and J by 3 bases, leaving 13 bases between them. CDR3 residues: CASSPRPGGDTEAFF. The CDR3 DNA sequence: TGTGCCAGCTCACCAAGACCAGGCGGGGACACTGAAGCTTTCTTT.

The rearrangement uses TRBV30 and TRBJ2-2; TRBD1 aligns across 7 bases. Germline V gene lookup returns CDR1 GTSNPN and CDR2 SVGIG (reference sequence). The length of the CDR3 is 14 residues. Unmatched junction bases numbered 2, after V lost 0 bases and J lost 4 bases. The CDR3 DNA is TGTGCCTGGAGTGTAGACAGGGCCACCGGGGAGCTGTTTTTT. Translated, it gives CAWSVDRATGELFF.

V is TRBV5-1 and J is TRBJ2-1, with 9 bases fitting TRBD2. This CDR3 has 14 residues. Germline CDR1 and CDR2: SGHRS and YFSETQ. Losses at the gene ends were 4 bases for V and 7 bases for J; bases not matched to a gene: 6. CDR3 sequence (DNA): TGCGCCAGCAGCGGAAGCGGGGGGAGTAATGAGCAGTTCTTC. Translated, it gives CASSGSGGSNEQFF.

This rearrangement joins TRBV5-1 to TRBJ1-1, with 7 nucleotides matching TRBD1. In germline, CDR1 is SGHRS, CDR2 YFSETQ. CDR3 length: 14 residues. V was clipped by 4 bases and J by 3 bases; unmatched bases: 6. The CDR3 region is CASSPEGAHTEAFF. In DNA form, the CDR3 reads TGCGCCAGCAGCCCGGAGGGGGCCCACACTGAAGCTTTCTTT. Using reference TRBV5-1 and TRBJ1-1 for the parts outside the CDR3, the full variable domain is KAGVTQTPRYLIKTRGQQVTLSCSPISGHRSVSWYQQTPGQGLQFLFEYFSETQRNKGNFPGRFSGRQFSNSRSEMNVSTLELGDSALYLCASSPEGAHTEAFFGQGTRLTVV.

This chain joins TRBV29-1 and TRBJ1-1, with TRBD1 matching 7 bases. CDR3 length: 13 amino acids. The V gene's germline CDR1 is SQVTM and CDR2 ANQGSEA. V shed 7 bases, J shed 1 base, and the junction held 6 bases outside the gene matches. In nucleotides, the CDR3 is TGCAGCGCTGACAGGGCTAGGAACACTGAAGCTTTCTTT. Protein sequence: CSADRARNTEAFF.

The CDR3 region has the DNA TGTGCCAGCCTCGGGAGACAGGGTGGGGGCTACACCTTC. Translated, it gives CASLGRQGGGYTF. The chain joins TRBV6-5 to TRBJ1-2; 7 bases are a match to TRBD1. With V trimmed by 8 bases and J by 8 bases, 11 bases remained unmatched. Germline values: CDR1 MNHEY, CDR2 SVGAGI. This CDR3 is 13 amino acids long.

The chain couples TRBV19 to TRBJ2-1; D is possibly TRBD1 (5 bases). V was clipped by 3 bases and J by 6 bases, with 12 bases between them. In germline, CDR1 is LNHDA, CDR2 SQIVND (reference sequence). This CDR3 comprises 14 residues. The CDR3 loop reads CASSMGQGFNEQFF. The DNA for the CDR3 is TGTGCCAGTAGTATGGGGCAGGGTTTCAATGAGCAGTTCTTC.

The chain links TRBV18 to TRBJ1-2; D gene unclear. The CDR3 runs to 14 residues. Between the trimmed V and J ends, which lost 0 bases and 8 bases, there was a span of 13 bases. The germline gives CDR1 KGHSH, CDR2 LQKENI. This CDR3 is CASSPPSTGPGYTF. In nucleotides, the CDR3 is TGTGCCAGCTCACCACCTTCCACGGGTCCCGGCTACACCTTC.

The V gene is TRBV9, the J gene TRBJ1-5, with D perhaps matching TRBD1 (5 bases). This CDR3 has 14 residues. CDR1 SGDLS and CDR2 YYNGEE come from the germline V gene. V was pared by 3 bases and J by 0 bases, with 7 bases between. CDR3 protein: CASSATDSNQPQHF. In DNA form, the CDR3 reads TGTGCCAGCAGCGCGACAGATAGCAATCAGCCCCAGCATTTT.

CDR3: CAFGRQGANYGYTF. The CDR3 nucleotides are TGTGCCTTTGGACGACAGGGAGCGAATTATGGCTACACCTTC. The chain is built from TRBV30 and TRBJ1-2, with 7 bases fitting TRBD1. The germline V gene encodes CDR1 GTSNPN and CDR2 SVGIG (reference sequence). The CDR3 runs 14 residues. The ends lost 7 bases at V and 5 bases at J; junction bases unmatched: 13.

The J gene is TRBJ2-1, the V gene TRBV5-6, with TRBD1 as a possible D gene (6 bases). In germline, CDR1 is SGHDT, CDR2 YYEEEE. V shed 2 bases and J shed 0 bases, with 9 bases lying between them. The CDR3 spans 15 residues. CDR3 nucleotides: TGTGCCAGCAGCTTTCCAGGGGCCTCCTACAATGAGCAGTTCTTC. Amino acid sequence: CASSFPGASYNEQFF.

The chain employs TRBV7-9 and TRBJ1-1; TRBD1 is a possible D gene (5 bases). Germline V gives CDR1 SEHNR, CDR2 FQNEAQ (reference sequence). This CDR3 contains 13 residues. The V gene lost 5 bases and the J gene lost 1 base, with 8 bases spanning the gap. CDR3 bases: TGTGCCAGCAGCCCGGACACGAACACTGAAGCTTTCTTT. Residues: CASSPDTNTEAFF.

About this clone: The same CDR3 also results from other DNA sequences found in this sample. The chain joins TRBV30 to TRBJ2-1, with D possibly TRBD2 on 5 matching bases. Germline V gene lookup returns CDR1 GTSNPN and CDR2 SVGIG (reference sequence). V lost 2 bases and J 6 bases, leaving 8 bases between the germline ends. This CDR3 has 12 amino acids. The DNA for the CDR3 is TGTGCCTGGAGTCCAGGAGGCAATGAGCAGTTCTTC. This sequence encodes CAWSPGGNEQFF.

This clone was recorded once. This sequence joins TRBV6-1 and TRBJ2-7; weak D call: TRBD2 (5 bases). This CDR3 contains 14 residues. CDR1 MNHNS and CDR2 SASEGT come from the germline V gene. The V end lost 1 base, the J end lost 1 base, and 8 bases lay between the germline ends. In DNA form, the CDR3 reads TGTGCCAGCAGTGAAGTTGCGGGTTCCTACGAGCAGTACTTC. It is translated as CASSEVAGSYEQYF.

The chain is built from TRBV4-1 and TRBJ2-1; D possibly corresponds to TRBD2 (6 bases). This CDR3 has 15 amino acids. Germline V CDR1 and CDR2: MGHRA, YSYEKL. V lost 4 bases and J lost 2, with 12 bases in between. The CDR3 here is CASSRWRGAYNEQFF. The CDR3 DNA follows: TGCGCCAGCAGCCGGTGGCGGGGCGCCTACAATGAGCAGTTCTTC.

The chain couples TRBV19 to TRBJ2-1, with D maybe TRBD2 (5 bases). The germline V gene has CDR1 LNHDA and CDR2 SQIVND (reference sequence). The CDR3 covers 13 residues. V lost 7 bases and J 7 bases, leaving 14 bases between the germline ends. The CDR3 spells CASTSLSGNEQFF. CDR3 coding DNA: TGTGCCAGTACCTCACTTTCGGGGAATGAGCAGTTCTTC.